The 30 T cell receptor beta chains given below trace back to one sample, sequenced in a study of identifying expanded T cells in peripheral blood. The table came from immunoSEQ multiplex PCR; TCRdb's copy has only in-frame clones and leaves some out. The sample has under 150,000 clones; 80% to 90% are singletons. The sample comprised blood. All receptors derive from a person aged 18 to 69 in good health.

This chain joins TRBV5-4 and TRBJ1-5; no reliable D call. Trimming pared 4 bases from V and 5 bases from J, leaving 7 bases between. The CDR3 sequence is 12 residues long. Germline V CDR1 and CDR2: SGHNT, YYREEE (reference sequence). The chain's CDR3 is CASSVRDQPQHF. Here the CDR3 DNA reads TGTGCCAGCAGCGTACGGGATCAGCCCCAGCATTTT.

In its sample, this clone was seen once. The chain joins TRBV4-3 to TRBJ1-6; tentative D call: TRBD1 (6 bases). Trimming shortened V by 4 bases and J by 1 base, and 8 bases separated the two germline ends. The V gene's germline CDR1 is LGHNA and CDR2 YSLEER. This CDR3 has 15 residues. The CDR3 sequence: CASSLRGSYNSPLHF. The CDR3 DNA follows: TGCGCCAGCAGCCTCAGGGGTTCCTATAATTCACCCCTCCACTTT.

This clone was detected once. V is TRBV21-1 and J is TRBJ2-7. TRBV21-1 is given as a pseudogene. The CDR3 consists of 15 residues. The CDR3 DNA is TGTGCCAGCAGCACTACAGGGGAGGGATCTTACGAGCAGTACTTC. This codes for CASSTTGEGSYEQYF.

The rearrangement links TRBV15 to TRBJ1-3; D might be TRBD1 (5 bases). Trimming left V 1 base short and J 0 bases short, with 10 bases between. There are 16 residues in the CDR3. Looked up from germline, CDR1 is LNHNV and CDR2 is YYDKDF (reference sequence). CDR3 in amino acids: CATSRAHGGSGNTIYF. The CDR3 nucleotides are TGTGCCACCAGCAGAGCTCATGGGGGCTCTGGAAACACCATATATTTT.

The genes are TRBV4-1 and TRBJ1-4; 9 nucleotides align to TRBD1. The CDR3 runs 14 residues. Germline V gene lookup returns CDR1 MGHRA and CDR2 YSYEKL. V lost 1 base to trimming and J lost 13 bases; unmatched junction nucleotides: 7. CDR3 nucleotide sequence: TGCGCCAGCAGCCAAGGCCGAGGGACAGGGAGACTGTTTTTT. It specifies CASSQGRGTGRLFF.

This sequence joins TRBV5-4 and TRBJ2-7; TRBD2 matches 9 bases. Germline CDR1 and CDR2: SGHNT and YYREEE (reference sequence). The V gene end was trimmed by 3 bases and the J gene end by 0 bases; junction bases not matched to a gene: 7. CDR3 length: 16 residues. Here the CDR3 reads CASSSGPSGVSYEQYF. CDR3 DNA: TGTGCCAGCAGCTCCGGGCCTAGCGGGGTCTCCTACGAGCAGTACTTC.

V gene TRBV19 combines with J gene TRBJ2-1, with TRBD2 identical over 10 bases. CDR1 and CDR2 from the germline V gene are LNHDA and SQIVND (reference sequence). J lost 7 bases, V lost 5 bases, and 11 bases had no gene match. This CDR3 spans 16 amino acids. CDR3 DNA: TGTGCCAGTAGTTATAAAGCTAGCGGGAGAGGGAATGAGCAGTTCTTC. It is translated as CASSYKASGRGNEQFF.

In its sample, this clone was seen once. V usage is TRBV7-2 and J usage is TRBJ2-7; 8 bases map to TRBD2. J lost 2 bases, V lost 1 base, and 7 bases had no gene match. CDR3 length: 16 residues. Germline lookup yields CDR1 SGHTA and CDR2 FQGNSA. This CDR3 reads CASSLGVSGATYEQYF. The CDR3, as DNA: TGTGCCAGCAGCTTAGGTGTTAGCGGGGCAACCTACGAGCAGTACTTC. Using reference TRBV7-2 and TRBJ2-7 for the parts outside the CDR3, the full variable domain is GAGVSQSPSNKVTEKGKDVELRCDPISGHTALYWYRQSLGQGLEFLIYFQGNSAPDKSGLPSDRFSAERTGGSVSTLTIQRTQQEDSAVYLCASSLGVSGATYEQYFGPGTRLTVT.

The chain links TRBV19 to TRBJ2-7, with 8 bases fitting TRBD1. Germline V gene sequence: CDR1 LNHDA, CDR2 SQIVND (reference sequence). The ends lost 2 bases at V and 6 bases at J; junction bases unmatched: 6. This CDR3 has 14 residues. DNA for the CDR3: TGTGCCAGTAGTATAAAGACAGGGGTGGTCGAGCAGTACTTC. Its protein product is CASSIKTGVVEQYF.

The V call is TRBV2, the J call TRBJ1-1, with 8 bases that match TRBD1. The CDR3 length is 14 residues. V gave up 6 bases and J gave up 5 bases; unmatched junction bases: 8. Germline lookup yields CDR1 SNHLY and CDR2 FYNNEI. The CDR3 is CASRRGTGGTEAFF. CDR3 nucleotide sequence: TGTGCCAGCAGGAGAGGGACAGGAGGGACTGAAGCTTTCTTT.

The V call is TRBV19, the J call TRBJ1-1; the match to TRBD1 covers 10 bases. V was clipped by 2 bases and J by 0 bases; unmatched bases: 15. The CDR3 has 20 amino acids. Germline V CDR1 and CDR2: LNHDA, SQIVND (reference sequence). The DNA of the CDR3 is TGTGCCAGTAGTATAACATCCCGGAGGGAGACAGGGGGCATGAACACTGAAGCTTTCTTT. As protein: CASSITSRRETGGMNTEAFF.

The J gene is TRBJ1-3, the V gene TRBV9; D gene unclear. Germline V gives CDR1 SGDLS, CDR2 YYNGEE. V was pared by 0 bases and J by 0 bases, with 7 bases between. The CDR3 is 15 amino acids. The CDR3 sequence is CASSVVGSSGNTIYF. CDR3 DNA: TGTGCCAGCAGCGTAGTGGGCAGCTCTGGAAACACCATATATTTT.

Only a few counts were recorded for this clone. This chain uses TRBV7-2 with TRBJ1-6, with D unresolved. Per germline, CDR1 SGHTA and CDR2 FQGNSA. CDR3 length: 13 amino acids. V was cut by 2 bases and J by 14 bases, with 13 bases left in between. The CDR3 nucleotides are TGTGCCAGCAGCTTAAACTCGGAGGGATCCCTCCACTTT. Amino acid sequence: CASSLNSEGSLHF.

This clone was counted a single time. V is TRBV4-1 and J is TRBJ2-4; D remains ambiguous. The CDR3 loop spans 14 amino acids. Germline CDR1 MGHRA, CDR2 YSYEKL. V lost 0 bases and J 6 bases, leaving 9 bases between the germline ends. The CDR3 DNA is TGCGCCAGCAGCCAAGATTCCTTCGTAAACATTCAGTACTTC. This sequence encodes CASSQDSFVNIQYF.

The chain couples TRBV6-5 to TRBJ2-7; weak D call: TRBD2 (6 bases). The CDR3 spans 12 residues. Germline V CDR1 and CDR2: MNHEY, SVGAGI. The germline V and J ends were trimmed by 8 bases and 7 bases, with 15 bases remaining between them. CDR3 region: CASHGGTEEQYF. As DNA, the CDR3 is TGTGCCAGCCACGGGGGAACGGAGGAGCAGTACTTC.

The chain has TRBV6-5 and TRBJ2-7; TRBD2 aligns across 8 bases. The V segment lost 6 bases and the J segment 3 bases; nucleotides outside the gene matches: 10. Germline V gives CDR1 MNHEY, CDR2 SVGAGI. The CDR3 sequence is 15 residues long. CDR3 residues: CASSSGTRQYYEQYF. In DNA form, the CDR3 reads TGTGCCAGCAGCTCCGGGACTAGACAATACTACGAGCAGTACTTC.

The CDR3 spells CASSFSDRVGEKLFF. The DNA of the CDR3 is TGCGCCAGCAGCTTTTCGGACAGGGTGGGTGAAAAACTGTTTTTT. V and J are TRBV5-1 and TRBJ1-4, with 8 bases aligning to TRBD1. Trimming took 2 bases from V and 7 from J; bases not matched to a gene: 7. The CDR3 is 15 amino acids. Per germline, CDR1 SGHRS and CDR2 YFSETQ.

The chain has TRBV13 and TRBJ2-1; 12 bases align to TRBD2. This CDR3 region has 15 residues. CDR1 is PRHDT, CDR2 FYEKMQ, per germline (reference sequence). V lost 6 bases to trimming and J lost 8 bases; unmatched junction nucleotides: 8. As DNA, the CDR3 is TGTGCCAGCAGTTCTCCGGGACTAGCGGGCGATGAGCAGTTCTTC. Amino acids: CASSSPGLAGDEQFF.

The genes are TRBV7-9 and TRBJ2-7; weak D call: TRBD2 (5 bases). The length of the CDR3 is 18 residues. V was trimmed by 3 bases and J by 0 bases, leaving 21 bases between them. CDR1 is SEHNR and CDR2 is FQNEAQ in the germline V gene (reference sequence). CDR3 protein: CASSLWRVRKTISYEQYF. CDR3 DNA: TGTGCCAGCAGCTTGTGGCGGGTCCGTAAAACTATCTCCTACGAGCAGTACTTC.

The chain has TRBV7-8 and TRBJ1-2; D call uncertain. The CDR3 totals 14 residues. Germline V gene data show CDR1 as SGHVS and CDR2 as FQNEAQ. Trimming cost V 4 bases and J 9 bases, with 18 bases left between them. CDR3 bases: TGTGCCAGCAGCTATGCGGACCCCCCTTATCGCTACACCTTC. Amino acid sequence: CASSYADPPYRYTF.

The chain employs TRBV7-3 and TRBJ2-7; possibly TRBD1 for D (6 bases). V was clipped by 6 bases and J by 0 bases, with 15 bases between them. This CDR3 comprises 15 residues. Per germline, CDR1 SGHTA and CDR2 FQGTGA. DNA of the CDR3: TGTGCCAGCAGGAACACCGGGACACCCTCCTACGAGCAGTACTTC. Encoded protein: CASRNTGTPSYEQYF.

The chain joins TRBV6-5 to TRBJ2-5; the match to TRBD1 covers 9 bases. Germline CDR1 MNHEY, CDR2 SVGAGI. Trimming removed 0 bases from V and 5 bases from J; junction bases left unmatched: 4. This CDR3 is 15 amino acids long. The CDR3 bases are TGTGCCAGCAGTTACTCAGGGACAGGGTTGGAGACCCAGTACTTC. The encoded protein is CASSYSGTGLETQYF.

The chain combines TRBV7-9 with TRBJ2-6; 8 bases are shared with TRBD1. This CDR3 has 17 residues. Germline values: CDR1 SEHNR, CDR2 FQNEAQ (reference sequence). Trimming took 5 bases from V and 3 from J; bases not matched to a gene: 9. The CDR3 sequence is CASSKDRGKHGANVLTF. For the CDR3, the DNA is TGTGCCAGCAGCAAAGACAGGGGAAAACATGGGGCCAACGTCCTGACTTTC.

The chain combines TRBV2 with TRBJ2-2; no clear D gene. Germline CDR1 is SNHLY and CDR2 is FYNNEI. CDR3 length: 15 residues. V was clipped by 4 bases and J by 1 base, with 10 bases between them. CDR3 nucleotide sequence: TGTGCCAGCAGTGGGCTGGGGTTGAACACCGGGGAGCTGTTTTTT. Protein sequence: CASSGLGLNTGELFF.

CDR3 nucleotides: TGTGCCAGCAGTCAGGGAGCGGGTCAGCCCCAGCATTTT. This sequence encodes CASSQGAGQPQHF. The chain carries TRBV6-4 and TRBJ1-5; D is perhaps TRBD1 (5 bases). Germline V gene sequence: CDR1 MRHNA, CDR2 SNTAGT. The V end lost 5 bases, the J end lost 6 bases, and 11 bases lay between the germline ends. The length of the CDR3 is 13 residues.

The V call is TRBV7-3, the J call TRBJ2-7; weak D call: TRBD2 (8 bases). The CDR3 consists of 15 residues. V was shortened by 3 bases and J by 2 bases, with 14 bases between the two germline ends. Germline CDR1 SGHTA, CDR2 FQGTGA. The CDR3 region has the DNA TGTGCCAGCAGCTTCTTAGCGGGGACAGCCTACGAGCAGTACTTC. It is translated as CASSFLAGTAYEQYF.

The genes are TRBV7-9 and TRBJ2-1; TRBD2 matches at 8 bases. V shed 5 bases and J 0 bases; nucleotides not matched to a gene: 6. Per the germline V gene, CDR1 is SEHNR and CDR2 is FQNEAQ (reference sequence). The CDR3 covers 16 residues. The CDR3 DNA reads TGTGCCAGCAGCCCGGGAGGGCAGAACTCCTACAATGAGCAGTTCTTC. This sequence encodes CASSPGGQNSYNEQFF.

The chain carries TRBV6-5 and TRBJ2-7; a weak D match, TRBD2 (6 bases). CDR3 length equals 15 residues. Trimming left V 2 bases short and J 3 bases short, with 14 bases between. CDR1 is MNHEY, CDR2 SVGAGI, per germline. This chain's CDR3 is CASSYPRRGHYEQYF. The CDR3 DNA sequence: TGTGCCAGCAGTTACCCAAGGCGGGGCCACTACGAGCAGTACTTC.

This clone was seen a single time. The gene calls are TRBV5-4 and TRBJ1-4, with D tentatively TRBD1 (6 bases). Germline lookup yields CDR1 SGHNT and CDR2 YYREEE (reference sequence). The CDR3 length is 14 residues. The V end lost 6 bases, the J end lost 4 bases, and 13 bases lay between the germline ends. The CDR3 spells CASTREGGNEKLFF. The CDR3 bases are TGTGCCAGCACCAGGGAGGGGGGTAATGAAAAACTGTTTTTT.

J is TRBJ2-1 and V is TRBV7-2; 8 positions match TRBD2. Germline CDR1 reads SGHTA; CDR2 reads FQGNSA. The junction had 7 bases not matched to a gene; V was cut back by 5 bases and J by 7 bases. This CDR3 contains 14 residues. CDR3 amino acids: CASSIPLAGNEQFF. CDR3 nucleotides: TGTGCCAGCAGCATACCGTTAGCGGGGAATGAGCAGTTCTTC.